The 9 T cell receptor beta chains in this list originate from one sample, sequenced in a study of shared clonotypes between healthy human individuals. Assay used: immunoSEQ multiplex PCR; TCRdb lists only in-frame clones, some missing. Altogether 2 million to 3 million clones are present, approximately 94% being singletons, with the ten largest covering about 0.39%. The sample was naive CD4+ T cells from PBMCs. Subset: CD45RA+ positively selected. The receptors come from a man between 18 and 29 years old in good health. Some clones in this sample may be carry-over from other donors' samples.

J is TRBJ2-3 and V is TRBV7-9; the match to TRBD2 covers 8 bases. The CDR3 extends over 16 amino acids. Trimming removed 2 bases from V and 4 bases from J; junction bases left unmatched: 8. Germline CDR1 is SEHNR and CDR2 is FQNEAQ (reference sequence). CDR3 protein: CASSLLRAGVADTQYF. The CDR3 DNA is TGTGCCAGCAGCTTACTTAGAGCGGGAGTCGCAGATACGCAGTATTTT. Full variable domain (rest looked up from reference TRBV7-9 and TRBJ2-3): DTGVSQNPRHKITKRGQNVTFRCDPISEHNRLYWYRQTLGQGPEFLTYFQNEAQLEKSRLLSDRFSAERPKGSFSTLEIQRTEQGDSAMYLCASSLLRAGVADTQYFGPGTRLTVL.

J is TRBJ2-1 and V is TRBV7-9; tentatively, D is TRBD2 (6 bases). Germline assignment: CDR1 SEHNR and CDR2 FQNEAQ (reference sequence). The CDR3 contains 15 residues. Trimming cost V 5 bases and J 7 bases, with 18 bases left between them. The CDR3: CASSPDGSGRNEQFF. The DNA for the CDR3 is TGTGCCAGCAGCCCGGACGGGAGCGGTAGGAATGAGCAGTTCTTC.

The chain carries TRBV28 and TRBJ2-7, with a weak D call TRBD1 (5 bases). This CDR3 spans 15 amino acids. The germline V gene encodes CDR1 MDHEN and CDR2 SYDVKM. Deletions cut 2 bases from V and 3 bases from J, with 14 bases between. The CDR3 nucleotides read TGTGCCAGCAGTTTACTGCAGGGATCATACTACGAGCAGTACTTC. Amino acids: CASSLLQGSYYEQYF.

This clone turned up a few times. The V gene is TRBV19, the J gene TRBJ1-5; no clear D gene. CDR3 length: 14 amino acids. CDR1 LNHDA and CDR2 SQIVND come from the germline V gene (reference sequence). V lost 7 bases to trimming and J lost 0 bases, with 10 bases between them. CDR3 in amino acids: CASTPISSNQPQHF. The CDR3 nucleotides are TGTGCCAGTACCCCCATTAGTAGCAATCAGCCCCAGCATTTT.

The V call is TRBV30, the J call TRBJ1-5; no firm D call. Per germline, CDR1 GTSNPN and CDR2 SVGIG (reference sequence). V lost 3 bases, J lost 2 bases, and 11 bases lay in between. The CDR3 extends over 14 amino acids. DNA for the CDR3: TGTGCCTGGAGCGCTGGTACTGGCAATCAGCCCCAGCATTTT. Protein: CAWSAGTGNQPQHF.

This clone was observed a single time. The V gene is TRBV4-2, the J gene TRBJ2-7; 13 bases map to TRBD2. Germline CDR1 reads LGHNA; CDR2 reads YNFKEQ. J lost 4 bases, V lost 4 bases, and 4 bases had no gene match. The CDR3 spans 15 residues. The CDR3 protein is CASSPGTSGTYEQYF. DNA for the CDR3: TGTGCCAGCAGCCCCGGGACTAGCGGGACTTACGAGCAGTACTTC.

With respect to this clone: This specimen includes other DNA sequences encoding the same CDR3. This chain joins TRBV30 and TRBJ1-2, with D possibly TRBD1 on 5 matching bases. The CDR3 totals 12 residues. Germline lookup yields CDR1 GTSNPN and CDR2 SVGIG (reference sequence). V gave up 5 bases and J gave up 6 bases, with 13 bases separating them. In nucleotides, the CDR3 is TGTGCCTGGTCTGGGGGAGCTGATGGCTACACCTTC. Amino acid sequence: CAWSGGADGYTF. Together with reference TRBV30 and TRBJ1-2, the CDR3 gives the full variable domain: SQTIHQWPATLVQPVGSPLSLECTVEGTSNPNLYWYRQAAGRGLQLLFYSVGIGQISSEVPQNLSASRPQDRQFILSSKKLLLSDSGFYLCAWSGGADGYTFGSGTRLTVV.

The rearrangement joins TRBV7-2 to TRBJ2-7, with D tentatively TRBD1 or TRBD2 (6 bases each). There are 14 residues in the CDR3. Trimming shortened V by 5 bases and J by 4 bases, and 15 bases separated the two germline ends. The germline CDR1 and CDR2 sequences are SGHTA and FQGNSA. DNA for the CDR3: TGTGCCAGCAGCCCGGGCGGAGGGGGGTACGAGCAGTACTTC. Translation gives CASSPGGGGYEQYF.

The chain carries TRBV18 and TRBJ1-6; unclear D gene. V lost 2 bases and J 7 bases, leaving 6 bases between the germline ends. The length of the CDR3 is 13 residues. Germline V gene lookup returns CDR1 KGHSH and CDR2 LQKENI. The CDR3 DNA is TGTGCCAGCTCACCAGATCCCAATTCACCCCTCCACTTT. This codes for CASSPDPNSPLHF.